This TCR beta chain was obtained from a study of blood T cell repertoires in COVID-19. The germline V gene has CDR1 SQVTM and CDR2 ANQGSEA. The CDR3 is made up of 14 amino acids. V was cut by 4 bases and J by 0 bases, with 7 bases left in between. This table comes from immunoSEQ multiplex PCR, and its TCRdb copy is limited to in-frame clones, with some not included. The profile shows almost 200,000 clones, roughly nine tenths of them singletons. V is TRBV29-1 and J is TRBJ1-6; no definite D call. Sequenced sample: PBMCs or T cells enriched from blood (not recorded which). This TCR came from a woman between 18 and 30 years old who had recovered from COVID-19. The CDR3 sequence is CSVGSGSYNSPLHF. CDR3 sequence (DNA): TGCAGCGTTGGATCCGGCTCCTATAATTCACCCCTCCACTTT.